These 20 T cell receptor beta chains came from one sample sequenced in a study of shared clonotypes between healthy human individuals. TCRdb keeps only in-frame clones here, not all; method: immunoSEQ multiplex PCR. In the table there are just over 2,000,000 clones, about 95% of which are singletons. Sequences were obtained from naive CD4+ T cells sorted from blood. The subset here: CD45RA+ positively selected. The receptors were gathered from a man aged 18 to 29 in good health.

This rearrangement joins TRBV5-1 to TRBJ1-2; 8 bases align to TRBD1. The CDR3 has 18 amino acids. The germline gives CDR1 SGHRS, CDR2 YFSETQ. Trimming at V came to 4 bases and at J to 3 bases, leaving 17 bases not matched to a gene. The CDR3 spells CASSPRPMTGEWDYGYTF. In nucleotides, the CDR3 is TGCGCCAGCAGCCCGAGACCTATGACAGGGGAATGGGACTATGGCTACACCTTC.

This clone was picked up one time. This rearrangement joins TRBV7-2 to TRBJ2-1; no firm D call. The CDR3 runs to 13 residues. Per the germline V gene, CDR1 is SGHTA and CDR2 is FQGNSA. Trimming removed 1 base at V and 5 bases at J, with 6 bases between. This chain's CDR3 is CASSLGSNNEQFF. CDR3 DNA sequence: TGTGCCAGCAGCTTAGGTTCAAACAATGAGCAGTTCTTC. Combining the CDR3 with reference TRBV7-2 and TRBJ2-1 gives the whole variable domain GAGVSQSPSNKVTEKGKDVELRCDPISGHTALYWYRQSLGQGLEFLIYFQGNSAPDKSGLPSDRFSAERTGGSVSTLTIQRTQQEDSAVYLCASSLGSNNEQFFGPGTRLTVL.

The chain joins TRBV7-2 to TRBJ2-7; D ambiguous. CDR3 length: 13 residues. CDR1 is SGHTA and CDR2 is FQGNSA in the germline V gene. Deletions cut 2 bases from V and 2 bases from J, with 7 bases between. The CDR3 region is CASSLNWAYEQYF. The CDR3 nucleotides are TGTGCCAGCAGCTTAAATTGGGCCTACGAGCAGTACTTC.

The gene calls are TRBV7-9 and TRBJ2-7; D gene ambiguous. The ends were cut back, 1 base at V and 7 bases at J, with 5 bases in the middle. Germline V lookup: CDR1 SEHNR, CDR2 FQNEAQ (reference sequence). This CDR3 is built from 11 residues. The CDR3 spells CASSLVGEQYF. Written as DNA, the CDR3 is TGTGCCAGCAGCTTAGTTGGGGAGCAGTACTTC.

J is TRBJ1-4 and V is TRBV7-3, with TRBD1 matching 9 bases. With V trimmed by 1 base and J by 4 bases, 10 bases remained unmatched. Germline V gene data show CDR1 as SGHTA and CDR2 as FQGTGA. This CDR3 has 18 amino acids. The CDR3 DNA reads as TGTGCCAGCAGCTTAATAAGGTCACGGGACAGGGTTAATGAAAAACTGTTTTTT. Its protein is CASSLIRSRDRVNEKLFF.

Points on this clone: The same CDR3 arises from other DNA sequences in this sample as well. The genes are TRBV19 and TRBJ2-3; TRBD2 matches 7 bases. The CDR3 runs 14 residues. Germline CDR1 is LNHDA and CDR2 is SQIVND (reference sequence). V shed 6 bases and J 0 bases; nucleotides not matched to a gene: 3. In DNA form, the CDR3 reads TGTGCCAGTAGGGCTAGCGGCAGCACAGATACGCAGTATTTT. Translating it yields CASRASGSTDTQYF.

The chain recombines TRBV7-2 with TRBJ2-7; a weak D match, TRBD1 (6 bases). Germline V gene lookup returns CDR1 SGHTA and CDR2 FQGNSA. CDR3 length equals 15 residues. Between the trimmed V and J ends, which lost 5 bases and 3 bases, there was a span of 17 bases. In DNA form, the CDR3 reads TGTGCCAGCAGCGCGTCCGGGACAATACGCTACGAGCAGTACTTC. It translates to CASSASGTIRYEQYF.

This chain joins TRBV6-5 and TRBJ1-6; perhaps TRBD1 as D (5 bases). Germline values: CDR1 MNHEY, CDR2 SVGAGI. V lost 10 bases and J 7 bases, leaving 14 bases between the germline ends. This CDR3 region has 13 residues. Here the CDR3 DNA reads TGTGCCACCTGGCTCGGACACAATTCACCCCTCCACTTT. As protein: CATWLGHNSPLHF.

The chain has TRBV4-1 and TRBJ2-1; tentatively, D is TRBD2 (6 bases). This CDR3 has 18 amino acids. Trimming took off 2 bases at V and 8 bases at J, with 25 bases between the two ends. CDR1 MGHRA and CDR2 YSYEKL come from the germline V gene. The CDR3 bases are TGCGCCAGCAGCCAACCCGCCTCTGGCCGGGAGTCGACCTATGAGCAGTTCTTC. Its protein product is CASSQPASGRESTYEQFF.

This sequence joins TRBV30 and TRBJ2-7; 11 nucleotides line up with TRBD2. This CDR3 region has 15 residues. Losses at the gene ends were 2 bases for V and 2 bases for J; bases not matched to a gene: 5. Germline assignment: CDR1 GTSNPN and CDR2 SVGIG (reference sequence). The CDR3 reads CAWSRTSGRTYEQYF. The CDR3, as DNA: TGTGCCTGGAGTCGGACTAGCGGGCGGACCTACGAGCAGTACTTC.

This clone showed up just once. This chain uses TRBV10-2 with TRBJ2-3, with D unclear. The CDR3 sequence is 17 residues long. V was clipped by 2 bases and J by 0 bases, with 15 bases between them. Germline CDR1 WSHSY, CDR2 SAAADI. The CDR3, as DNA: TGCGCCAGCAGTGAGGGATACACAGCCTCTAGCACAGATACGCAGTATTTT. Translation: CASSEGYTASSTDTQYF.

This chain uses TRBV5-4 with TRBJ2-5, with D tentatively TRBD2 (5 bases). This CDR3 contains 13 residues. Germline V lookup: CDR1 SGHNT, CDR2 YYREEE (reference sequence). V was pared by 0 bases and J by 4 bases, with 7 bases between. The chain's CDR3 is CASSLGRRETQYF. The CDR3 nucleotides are TGTGCCAGCAGCTTGGGGAGGAGAGAGACCCAGTACTTC.

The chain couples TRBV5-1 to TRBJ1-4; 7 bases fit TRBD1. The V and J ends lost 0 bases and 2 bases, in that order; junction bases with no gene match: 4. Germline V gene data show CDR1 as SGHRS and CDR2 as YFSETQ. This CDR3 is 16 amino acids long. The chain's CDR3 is CASSLVMGQTNEKLFF. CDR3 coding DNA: TGCGCCAGCAGCTTGGTAATGGGACAGACTAATGAAAAACTGTTTTTT.

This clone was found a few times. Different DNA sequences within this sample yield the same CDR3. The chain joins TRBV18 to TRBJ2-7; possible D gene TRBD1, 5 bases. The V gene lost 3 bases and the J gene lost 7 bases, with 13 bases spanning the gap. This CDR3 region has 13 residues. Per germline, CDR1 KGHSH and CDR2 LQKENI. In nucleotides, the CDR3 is TGTGCCAGCTCACCCCAGGGTCAGTGGGAGCAGTACTTC. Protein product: CASSPQGQWEQYF.

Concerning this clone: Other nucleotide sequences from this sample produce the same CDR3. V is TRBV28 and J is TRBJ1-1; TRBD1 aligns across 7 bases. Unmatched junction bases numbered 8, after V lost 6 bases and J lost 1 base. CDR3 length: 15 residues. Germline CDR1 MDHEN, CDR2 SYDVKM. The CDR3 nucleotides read TGTGCCAGCAGCTCAGGGGGGACGGGGAACACTGAAGCTTTCTTT. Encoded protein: CASSSGGTGNTEAFF.

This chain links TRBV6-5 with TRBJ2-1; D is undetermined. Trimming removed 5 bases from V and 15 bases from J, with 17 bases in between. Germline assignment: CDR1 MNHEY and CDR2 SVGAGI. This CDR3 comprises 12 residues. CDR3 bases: TGTGCCAGCAGTCTAGACCGGGTAGCTCTGTTCTTC. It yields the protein CASSLDRVALFF.

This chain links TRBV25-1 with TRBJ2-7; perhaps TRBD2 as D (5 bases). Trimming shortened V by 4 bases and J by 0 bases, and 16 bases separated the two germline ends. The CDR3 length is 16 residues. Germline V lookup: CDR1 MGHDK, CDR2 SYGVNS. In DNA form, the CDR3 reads TGTGCCAGCAGTGCACGCTGGGGAGACAACTCCTACGAGCAGTACTTC. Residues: CASSARWGDNSYEQYF.

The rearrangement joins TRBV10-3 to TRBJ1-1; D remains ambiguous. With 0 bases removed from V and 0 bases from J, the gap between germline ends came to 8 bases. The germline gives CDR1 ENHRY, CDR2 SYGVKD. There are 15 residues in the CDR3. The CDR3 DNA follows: TGTGCCATCAGTGAGTCGGAAACAGTGAACACTGAAGCTTTCTTT. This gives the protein CAISESETVNTEAFF.

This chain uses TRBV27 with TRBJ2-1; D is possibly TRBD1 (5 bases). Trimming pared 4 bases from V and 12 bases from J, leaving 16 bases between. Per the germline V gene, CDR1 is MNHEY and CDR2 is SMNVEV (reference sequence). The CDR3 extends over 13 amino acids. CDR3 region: CASSSAPGLGQFF. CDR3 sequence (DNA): TGTGCCAGCAGTTCGGCCCCAGGGTTGGGGCAGTTCTTC.

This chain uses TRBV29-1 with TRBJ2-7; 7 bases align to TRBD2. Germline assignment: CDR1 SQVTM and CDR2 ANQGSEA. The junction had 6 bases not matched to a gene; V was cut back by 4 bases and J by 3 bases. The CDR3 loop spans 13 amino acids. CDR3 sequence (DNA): TGCAGCGTTGCTCTGCGGGAGAGCTACGAGCAGTACTTC. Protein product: CSVALRESYEQYF.